This T cell receptor (beta chain) was observed in a study of OX40 agonist ivuxolimab in advanced cancers. A note on the overall study: Ivuxolimab was a fully human IgG2 agonistic monoclonal antibody targeting the costimulatory receptor OX40 (CD134). Intravenous ivuxolimab was administered to patients every 2 weeks at six dose levels: 0.01, 0.1, 0.3, 1.5, 3 and 10 mg/kg. Of the roughly 51 patients in dose escalation, 19 had hepatocellular carcinoma, about 15 had melanoma, 9 had renal cell carcinoma and 9 had head and neck cancer. In the dose-escalation cohort, 70% to 85% of patients were male, and the mean age was approximately 60 years, with a range of roughly 20 to 80. Prior anti-PD-1, anti-PD-L1 or anti-CTLA-4 therapy was permitted, and checkpoint inhibitors had been received by about 44% of dose-escalation patients. Partial responses occurred in three dose-escalation patients: two with cutaneous melanoma and one with hepatocellular carcinoma. The point of sequencing TCRbeta in the periphery was to test whether ivuxolimab changed TCR sequence diversity and drove clonal T-cell expansion. The paper covers the monotherapy dose-escalation part of the phase I ivuxolimab trial, which included N = 52 patients.

Results the study describes overall, beyond this receptor: After ivuxolimab, CD8+ T cells had more expanded clones than CD4+ T cells on average. At doses of 0.1 to 3.0 mg/kg, clonal expansion of both CD4+ and CD8+ blood T cells was observed from baseline to week 6. In the 0.1-3.0 mg/kg groups, partial responders were among the patients with the lowest normalized peripheral clonal expansion, particularly in CD8+ T cells. Low levels of normalized T-cell clonal expansion were also seen in some patients who did not respond. The antigen specificity of the clonally expanded peripheral T cells was not determined.

Spanning cysteine to phenylalanine, the CDR3 consists of 13 amino acids. Of the read, only the CDR3 DNA is kept; its 39 bases are in frame from base 1. The germline V gene (reference sequence) gives CDR1 as MNHNY and CDR2 as SVGAGI. V loses 10 bases at its end and J loses 5 bases; junction bases beyond the gene matches: 10. Note on this clone: Its antigen remains unidentified. One base away there is no much larger clone; base qualities are not given.

Patients with autoimmune disease history or receiving systemic immunosuppression were excluded from the trial. Peripheral blood for TCR sequencing was drawn from every dose cohort at baseline, at cycle 4 day 1 and at cycle 7 day 1. The samples were drawn from a first-in-human, open-label, multicenter phase I dose-escalation trial of ivuxolimab. Adults with locally advanced or metastatic melanoma, renal cell, hepatocellular, or head and neck squamous cell carcinoma were enrolled in the trial. CD4+ and CD8+ T cells were sorted separately from peripheral blood before TCR sequencing. For sequencing of the TCRbeta CDR3 region, genomic DNA was extracted from the sorted cells. The immunoSEQ Assay was used for sequencing of TCRbeta CDR3 regions. The source is immuneACCESS, and TCRdb retained only in-frame sequences with V and J called. Part of the clones is not carried over; for the studies checked, unresolved V genes explain less than half of this, and the remainder is unexplained. The sample has more than 55,000 clones on record, about 89% of them singletons. Together, the top ten hold 14% to 15% of the sample.

Here the chain combines TRBV6-6 and TRBJ2-5; 7 bases in between match TRBD2. The TCR sequence derives from an adult with an advanced solid tumor such as melanoma, head and neck, liver or kidney cancer. Sequenced material: CD4+ or CD8+ T cells sorted from blood, taken in a trial of the OX40 agonist ivuxolimab. CDR3 protein: CAIQAGERETQYF. The DNA reads as follows: TGTGCCATCCAGGCGGGGGAGCGGGAGACCCAGTACTTC.